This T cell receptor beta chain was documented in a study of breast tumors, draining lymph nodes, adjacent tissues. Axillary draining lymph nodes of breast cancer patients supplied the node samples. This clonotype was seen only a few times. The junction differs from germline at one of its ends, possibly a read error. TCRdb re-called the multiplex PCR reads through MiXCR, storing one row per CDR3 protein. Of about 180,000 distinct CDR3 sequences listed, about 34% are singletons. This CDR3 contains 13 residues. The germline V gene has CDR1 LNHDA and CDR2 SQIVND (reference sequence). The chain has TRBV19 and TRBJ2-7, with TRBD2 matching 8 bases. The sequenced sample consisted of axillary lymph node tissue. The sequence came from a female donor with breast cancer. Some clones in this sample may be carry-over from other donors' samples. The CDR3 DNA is TGTGCCAGTAGTGGAATAGCGGGGTACGGGCAGTGCTTC. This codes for CASSGIAGYGQCF.